A single sample gave rise to the 25 T cell receptor beta chains below, sequenced in a study of response to subunit inactivated influenza vaccine. TCRdb called the RT-PCR reads again in MiXCR, with one record for every CDR3 protein. There are about 620,000 distinct CDR3 sequences in the sample; about 10% occur only once, and about a tenth lies in the top ten. The material was PBMCs from blood, obtained on the day of vaccination. The source of these receptors is a man in his forties or fifties who received an inactivated influenza vaccine.

This chain connects TRBV27 to TRBJ2-3; no firm D call. Trimming removed 6 bases at V and 0 bases at J, with 13 bases between. Germline CDR1 is MNHEY and CDR2 is SMNVEV (reference sequence). This CDR3 has 15 amino acids. Written as DNA, the CDR3 is TGTGCCAGCAGCAAGGTGGTGACTAGCACAGATACGCAGTATTTT. Translated: CASSKVVTSTDTQYF.

The chain carries TRBV7-9 and TRBJ2-4; D tentatively fits TRBD1 or TRBD2 (5 bases each). The CDR3 is made up of 13 amino acids. V lost 4 bases to trimming and J lost 6 bases, with 10 bases between them. Germline values: CDR1 SEHNR, CDR2 FQNEAQ (reference sequence). The CDR3 bases are TGTGCCAGCAGCTCCGGGACCAGAAACATTCAGTACTTC. Protein: CASSSGTRNIQYF.

This clonotype has only a few counts. The V call is TRBV11-2, the J call TRBJ2-1; D could derive from TRBD1 or TRBD2 (7 bases each). The germline V gene has CDR1 SGHAT and CDR2 FQNNGV. The V gene lost 10 bases and the J gene lost 4 bases, with 11 bases spanning the gap. This CDR3 is 12 amino acids long. The CDR3 nucleotides read TGTGCCACCAGGGGGGGTTACAATGAGCAGTTCTTC. It encodes CATRGGYNEQFF.

There are many counts of this clonotype. The genes are TRBV20-1 and TRBJ2-7; possible D gene TRBD1, 6 bases. V was pared by 6 bases and J by 3 bases, with 15 bases between. This CDR3 comprises 13 residues. Germline V gene data show CDR1 as DFQATT and CDR2 as SNEGSKA (reference sequence). CDR3 nucleotide sequence: TGCAGTGCCACGGACAGAAACTTCTACGAGCAGTACTTC. This translates into CSATDRNFYEQYF.

This clonotype has just a few counts. V usage is TRBV15 and J usage is TRBJ2-7, with 7 bases matching TRBD1. From germline, CDR1 is LNHNV and CDR2 YYDKDF (reference sequence). This CDR3 is built from 14 residues. After removal of 1 base from V and 4 bases from J, the junction contained 4 bases not matched to a gene. The CDR3 sequence: CATSRGTGAYEQYF. The CDR3 region has the DNA TGTGCCACCAGCAGAGGCACAGGGGCTTACGAGCAGTACTTC.

V and J are TRBV11-2 and TRBJ2-2, with a tentative D call TRBD2 (5 bases). Trimming stripped 3 bases from V and 5 bases from J, with 13 bases between. This CDR3 contains 15 residues. Germline CDR1 reads SGHAT; CDR2 reads FQNNGV. The DNA of the CDR3 is TGTGCCAGCAGCTTTGGGAGATTGGGTACCGGGGAGCTGTTTTTT. Amino acid sequence: CASSFGRLGTGELFF.

This chain links TRBV10-3 with TRBJ1-6, with D uncertain. CDR1 and CDR2 from the germline V gene are ENHRY and SYGVKD. V was cut by 6 bases and J by 4 bases, with 7 bases left in between. This CDR3 comprises 13 residues. The CDR3, as DNA: TGTGCCATCAGGGATACGTATAATTCACCCCTCCACTTT. Translation gives CAIRDTYNSPLHF.

This clonotype was observed a handful of times. The V gene is TRBV7-9, the J gene TRBJ2-1; D not resolved. V lost 5 bases to trimming and J lost 5 bases, with 19 bases between them. Germline V lookup: CDR1 SEHNR, CDR2 FQNEAQ (reference sequence). The CDR3 extends over 16 amino acids. CDR3 region: CASSPGSRKPNNEQFF. Here the CDR3 DNA reads TGTGCCAGCAGCCCCGGTTCAAGGAAACCGAACAATGAGCAGTTCTTC.

This chain uses TRBV12-3 or TRBV12-4 with TRBJ2-3; 8 bases match TRBD2. Losses at the gene ends were 2 bases for V and 2 bases for J; bases not matched to a gene: 6. CDR3 length: 16 residues. As DNA, the CDR3 is TGTGCCAGCAGTTTATACGAGCGGGGGCCCACAGATACGCAGTATTTT. It translates to CASSLYERGPTDTQYF.

The CDR3 loop reads CSARDVWAGGDTQYF. DNA of the CDR3: TGCAGTGCTAGAGACGTTTGGGCGGGGGGAGATACGCAGTATTTT. V usage is TRBV20-1 and J usage is TRBJ2-3, with 8 bases aligning to TRBD2. Germline V CDR1 and CDR2: DFQATT, SNEGSKA (reference sequence). V dropped 0 bases and J dropped 5; count of bases not matched to a gene: 7. The CDR3 extends over 15 amino acids.

This clonotype was observed a handful of times. The V gene is TRBV13, the J gene TRBJ1-2; D is perhaps TRBD1 (6 bases). Trimming pared 0 bases from V and 4 bases from J, leaving 15 bases between. The germline gives CDR1 PRHDT, CDR2 FYEKMQ (reference sequence). There are 16 residues in the CDR3. The CDR3 bases are TGTGCCAGCAGCTTAGGGGGGACAAAGGTCCCCTATGGCTACACCTTC. Amino acid sequence: CASSLGGTKVPYGYTF.

This chain uses TRBV7-2 with TRBJ2-2; 12 positions agree with TRBD2. The CDR3 has 16 residues. Germline CDR1 is SGHTA and CDR2 is FQGNSA. V shed 4 bases, J shed 5 bases, and the junction held 5 bases outside the gene matches. The chain's CDR3 is CASSYPSGRATGELFF. CDR3 nucleotide sequence: TGTGCCAGCAGCTATCCTAGCGGGAGGGCTACCGGGGAGCTGTTTTTT. Using reference TRBV7-2 and TRBJ2-2 for the parts outside the CDR3, the full variable domain is GAGVSQSPSNKVTEKGKDVELRCDPISGHTALYWYRQSLGQGLEFLIYFQGNSAPDKSGLPSDRFSAERTGGSVSTLTIQRTQQEDSAVYLCASSYPSGRATGELFFGEGSRLTVL.

This clonotype showed up many times. The V call is TRBV20-1, the J call TRBJ2-1, with a weak D call TRBD2 (6 bases). Germline loops: CDR1 DFQATT, CDR2 SNEGSKA (reference sequence). This CDR3 spans 12 amino acids. The V and J ends lost 5 bases and 6 bases respectively, with 11 bases between them. The CDR3 region is CSAWGGINEQFF. The CDR3 DNA follows: TGCAGTGCTTGGGGAGGCATCAATGAGCAGTTCTTC.

The gene calls are TRBV12-3 or TRBV12-4 and TRBJ1-2; the D gene is possibly TRBD1 (5 bases). This CDR3 is 14 amino acids long. Trimming left V 7 bases short and J 2 bases short, with 14 bases between. As DNA, the CDR3 is TGTGCCAGCAACCGGGCGGGGGGAAACTATGGCTACACCTTC. This translates into CASNRAGGNYGYTF.

The chain employs TRBV5-1 and TRBJ2-1; possible D gene TRBD2, 6 bases. Germline CDR1 is SGHRS and CDR2 is YFSETQ. Trimming stripped 3 bases from V and 7 bases from J, with 17 bases between. CDR3 size: 15 residues. The chain's CDR3 is CASSYLASNGNEQFF. The CDR3 DNA reads as TGCGCCAGCAGCTATCTAGCGTCCAACGGTAATGAGCAGTTCTTC.

This clonotype was recorded many times. This chain connects TRBV5-1 to TRBJ2-7, with 7 bases identical to TRBD1. CDR3 length: 14 amino acids. Trimming cost V 1 base and J 3 bases; bases outside gene matches: 4. CDR1 and CDR2 from the germline V gene are SGHRS and YFSETQ. CDR3: CASSLRTGHYEQYF. The CDR3 nucleotides read TGCGCCAGCAGCTTGAGGACAGGACACTACGAGCAGTACTTC.

This clonotype showed up just a few times. V gene TRBV6-2 or TRBV6-3 combines with J gene TRBJ2-7, with D tentatively TRBD2 (6 bases). The CDR3 runs 13 residues. V lost 4 bases and J lost 6, with 13 bases in between. Germline V gene lookup returns CDR1 MNHEY and CDR2 SVGEGT. The DNA for the CDR3 is TGTGCCAGCAGTTTACGGGGGAGAGGCGAGCAGTACTTC. It translates to CASSLRGRGEQYF.

The V and J genes are TRBV3-1 and TRBJ2-7; D may be TRBD2 (5 bases). CDR1 is LGHDT and CDR2 is YNNKEL in the germline V gene (reference sequence). Trimming took off 10 bases at V and 2 bases at J, with 21 bases between the two ends. CDR3 length: 15 amino acids. CDR3 nucleotide sequence: TGTGCCACCACCAAGGAGGCGCCTTTGACCTACGAGCAGTACTTC. Translation: CATTKEAPLTYEQYF.

V gene TRBV29-1 combines with J gene TRBJ2-6, with 9 bases that match TRBD1. The length of the CDR3 is 14 residues. Trimming took 7 bases from V and 2 from J; bases not matched to a gene: 3. The V gene's germline CDR1 is SQVTM and CDR2 ANQGSEA. The CDR3 region is CSARTGAGANVLTF. CDR3 coding DNA: TGCAGCGCCCGGACAGGGGCTGGGGCCAACGTCCTGACTTTC.

The chain has TRBV12-3 or TRBV12-4 and TRBJ2-5; the D gene could be TRBD1 or TRBD2 (5 bases each). Trimming stripped 6 bases from V and 5 bases from J, with 10 bases between. The CDR3 extends over 12 amino acids. The chain's CDR3 is CASRRGPETQYF. The CDR3 DNA sequence: TGTGCCAGCAGAAGGGGACCGGAGACCCAGTACTTC.

The chain couples TRBV5-1 to TRBJ2-5, with a possible D match to TRBD2 (6 bases). From germline, CDR1 is SGHRS and CDR2 YFSETQ. V was clipped by 0 bases and J by 1 base, with 7 bases between them. This CDR3 is 14 amino acids long. The CDR3: CASSLGLGQETQYF. CDR3 sequence (DNA): TGCGCCAGCAGCTTGGGACTAGGCCAAGAGACCCAGTACTTC.

The genes are TRBV7-2 and TRBJ2-7; 13 bases line up with TRBD2. V lost 4 bases to trimming and J lost 2 bases; unmatched junction nucleotides: 2. The CDR3 has 15 amino acids. The germline gives CDR1 SGHTA, CDR2 FQGNSA. The chain's CDR3 is CASSWGLAGTYEQYF. For the CDR3, the DNA is TGTGCCAGCAGCTGGGGACTAGCGGGGACCTACGAGCAGTACTTC.

J is TRBJ2-3 and V is TRBV13; 7 bases are shared with TRBD1. The CDR3 spans 18 residues. Germline V gene sequence: CDR1 PRHDT, CDR2 FYEKMQ (reference sequence). Unmatched junction bases numbered 18, after V lost 5 bases and J lost 4 bases. This CDR3 reads CASSQAGDRPSPADTQYF. For the CDR3, the DNA is TGTGCCAGCAGCCAAGCCGGGGACAGACCTTCCCCAGCAGATACGCAGTATTTT. Combining the CDR3 with reference TRBV13 and TRBJ2-3 gives the whole variable domain AAGVIQSPRHLIKEKRETATLKCYPIPRHDTVYWYQQGPGQDPQFLISFYEKMQSDKGSIPDRFSAQQFSDYHSELNMSSLELGDSALYFCASSQAGDRPSPADTQYFGPGTRLTVL.

In its sample, this clonotype was seen a few times. V usage is TRBV4-3 and J usage is TRBJ2-2; D ambiguous. CDR3 length: 16 amino acids. Looked up from germline, CDR1 is LGHNA and CDR2 is YSLEER. The V gene lost 0 bases and the J gene lost 1 base, with 9 bases spanning the gap. The CDR3 nucleotides are TGCGCCAGCAGCCAAGAAATGTGGGGGAACACCGGGGAGCTGTTTTTT. It encodes CASSQEMWGNTGELFF.

A few counts support this clonotype. The CDR3 here is CASSQGQGGNEKLFF. In DNA form, the CDR3 reads TGTGCCAGCAGCCAGGGGCAGGGAGGGAATGAAAAACTGTTTTTT. The chain employs TRBV28 and TRBJ1-4; a weak D match, TRBD1 (6 bases). V gave up 6 bases and J gave up 5 bases, with 16 bases separating them. Germline V gene sequence: CDR1 MDHEN, CDR2 SYDVKM. The CDR3 has 15 amino acids. Combining the CDR3 with reference TRBV28 and TRBJ1-4 gives the whole variable domain DVKVTQSSRYLVKRTGEKVFLECVQDMDHENMFWYRQDPGLGLRLIYFSYDVKMKEKGDIPEGYSVSREKKERFSLILESASTNQTSMYLCASSQGQGGNEKLFFGSGTQLSVL.